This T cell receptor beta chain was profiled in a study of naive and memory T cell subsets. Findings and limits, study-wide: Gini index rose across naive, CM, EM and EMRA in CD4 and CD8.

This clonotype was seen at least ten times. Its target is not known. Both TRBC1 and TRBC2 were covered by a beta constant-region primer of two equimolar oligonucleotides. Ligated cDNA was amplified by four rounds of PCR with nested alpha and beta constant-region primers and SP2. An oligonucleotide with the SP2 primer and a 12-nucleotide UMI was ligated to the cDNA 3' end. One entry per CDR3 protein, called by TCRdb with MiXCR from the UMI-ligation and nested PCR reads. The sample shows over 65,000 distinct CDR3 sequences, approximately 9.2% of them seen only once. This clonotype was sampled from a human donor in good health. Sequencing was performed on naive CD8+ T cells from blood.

CDR3 sequence reads: CASSTPRDRTLGQETQYF. CDR3 sequence (DNA): TGTGCCAGCAGCACACCTCGGGACAGGACATTAGGACAAGAGACCCAGTACTTC. V is TRBV28 and J is TRBJ2-5; 8 bases line up with TRBD1. The germline gives CDR1 MDHEN, CDR2 SYDVKM. This CDR3 comprises 18 residues. V was clipped by 6 bases and J by 2 bases; unmatched bases: 17.